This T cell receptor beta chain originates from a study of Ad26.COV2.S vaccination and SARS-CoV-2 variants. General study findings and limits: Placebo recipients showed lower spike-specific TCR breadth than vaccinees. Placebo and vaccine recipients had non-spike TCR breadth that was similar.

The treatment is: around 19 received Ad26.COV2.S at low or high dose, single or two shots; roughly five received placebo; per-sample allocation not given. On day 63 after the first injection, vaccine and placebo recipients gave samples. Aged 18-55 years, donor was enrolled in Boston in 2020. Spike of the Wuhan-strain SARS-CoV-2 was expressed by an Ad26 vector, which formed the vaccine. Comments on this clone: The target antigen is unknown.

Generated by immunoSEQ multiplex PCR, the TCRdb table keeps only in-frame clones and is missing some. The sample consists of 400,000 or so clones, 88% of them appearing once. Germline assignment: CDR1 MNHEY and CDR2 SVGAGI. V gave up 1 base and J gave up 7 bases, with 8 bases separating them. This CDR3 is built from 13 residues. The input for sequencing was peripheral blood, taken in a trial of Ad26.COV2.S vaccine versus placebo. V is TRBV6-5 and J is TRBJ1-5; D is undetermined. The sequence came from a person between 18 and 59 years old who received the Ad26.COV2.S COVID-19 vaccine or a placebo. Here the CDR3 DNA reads TGTGCCAGCAGTTACTACAACGGGCAGCCCCAGCATTTT. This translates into CASSYYNGQPQHF.